This TCR beta chain was sequenced in a study of blood T cell repertoires in COVID-19. Original handling: Estimates of nucleated cell counts were drawn from the amplification of reference gene primers. TCRdb keeps only in-frame clones here, not all; method: immunoSEQ multiplex PCR. From that table come the V and J calls and clone size; the DNA was used to work out D and trimming. The repertoire holds some 170,000 clones, with roughly 84% as singletons. Input material: PBMCs or T cells enriched from blood (not recorded which). This clonotype originated in a man between 50 and 59 years old who had recovered from COVID-19.

In nucleotides, the CDR3 is TGTGCCAGCAGCCAGTGGGGAGCCCTCCACTTT. This codes for CASSQWGALHF. This rearrangement joins TRBV3-1 (or the pseudogene TRBV3-2) to TRBJ1-6, with D hard to call. The CDR3 length is 11 residues. Between the trimmed V and J ends, which lost 3 bases and 14 bases, there was a span of 8 bases. Germline V gene data show CDR1 as LGHDT and CDR2 as YNNKEL (reference sequence).